One T cell receptor (beta chain) is described in this entry. Its antigen is not yet known. Qualities for individual bases were not recorded, and no much larger clone is one base off. The CDR3 contains 13 residues, cysteine and phenylalanine counted. Solely the CDR3 DNA is kept, with 39 bases framed from the first base. CDR1 SGHTA and CDR2 FQGTGA are derived from the germline V gene. V has 5 bases trimmed and J has 1 base trimmed; junction bases matching no gene number 1. The data were obtained in a study of cytomegalovirus exposure and HLA in healthy donors listed by TCRdb under 2017. Study-level background: In an earlier analysis of under 750 of the donors, about 270 Gb of sequence data and 120 million or so unique TCR beta sequences from 180 million or so T cells were reported. An early release covering some 640 HLA-typed donors comprised about 320 gigabases of sequencing data and roughly 86 million unique TCR sequences. Of the approximately 370 genotyped donors, roughly 80% were placed in the genetic ancestry cluster associated with self-reported Caucasian donors. The study was designed to test whether signatures of past pathogen exposure could be identified by cataloging public T cell receptors. The T cell repertoires of around 670 subjects were profiled by immunosequencing and related to cytomegalovirus serostatus. A separate validation cohort of 90 to 150 different subjects was used in addition to the approximately 700-subject first cohort. High-throughput TCR immunosequencing, statistical association of individual TCRs with disease status, and machine learning were combined to predict cytomegalovirus infection status. In a later analysis, previously published TCR beta repertoires from 666 donors were re-analyzed and high-resolution HLA genotyping was added so that TCR occurrence patterns could be studied. Rather than drawing on any new phenotypic data, the later analysis identified candidate immune exposures from TCR beta sequences and the way those sequences occurred across donors. An earlier analysis of approximately 640 of the donors applied high-throughput TCR beta sequencing to assess whether each TCR beta V gene segment acted as functional or pseudogenic. Donor age, sex, ethnicity and CMV serostatus were collected together with the repertoire data. In a later genetic analysis, genome-wide SNP genotypes for about 65% of the 666 donors were used, and that subset was treated as a discovery cohort. Every discovery cohort repertoire had been produced on one sequencing platform. HLA typing covered class I and class II loci at four-digit resolution. Typing coverage differed by locus: A, B, C, DRB1 and DQB1 were typed in roughly 629-630 donors, DQA1 in 522, DPA1 in around 610, and DPB1 in 450 to 490. Five DR-DQ haplotypes were treated as single units for association and clustering because of strong linkage in the cohort. On average, 235,054 unique TCR beta nucleotide sequences were sequenced per donor among about 400 genotyped donors of the cohort, with roughly 18% of those sequences being non-productive.

The cohort consisted of hundreds of healthy bone marrow donors. At the time of sampling, all cohort members were nominally healthy, though unrecorded immune exposures were likely present. The donor tested CMV seronegative and was one of the 352 seronegative cohort members. Each donor provided a peripheral blood sample, and peripheral blood mononuclear cells were used for TCR beta sequencing. Genomic DNA extraction from the blood cell samples was performed with the Qiagen DNeasy Blood Extraction Kit. Overall results and qualifications from the work: The cohort was sequenced for TCR beta chains only, and without alpha or paired-chain data the features that could be detected were limited. A cluster of highly shared sequence variants was judged likely to represent a technical artifact of the sequencing pipeline. CMV serostatus was the only immune exposure information available for the cohort. V-gene and J-gene trimming of TCR beta chains was associated with a missense DCLRE1C variant in a later genetic analysis, and the association was replicated in an independent cohort. Most TCR sequences were observed very rarely across donors, whereas some public TCRs were present in many individuals. Because HLA typing was missing for some donors at each locus, association tests included only the typed subset. In both the original and validation cohorts, the classifier was reported to diagnose cytomegalovirus status with high specificity and sensitivity. Because counts were too low, about 18 rarely observed V segments, including chromosome 9 orphons, were excluded from the earlier analysis of around 640 of the donors. Presence/absence analyses assumed roughly uniform sequencing depth across donors, an assumption that may not hold. The authors suggested that the approach could potentially be extended to other disease states and immunological phenotypes. Correlated functional status among segregating V segments might be attributable to linkage disequilibrium, but an unknown experimental factor could not be ruled out. A later analysis found that HLA-associated TCR beta chains were more clonally expanded and had lower generation probabilities than equally common non-associated chains. In an earlier analysis of around 600 of the donors, most TCR beta V segments were observed in productive rearrangements about 90% or about 30% of the time, broadly matching IMGT annotations. Compared with the approximately 700-donor mean, donors in an Asian-associated ancestry cluster had fewer N-insertions in productive TCRs, according to a later genetic analysis. A few of the identified cytomegalovirus-associated TCR beta chains were confirmed in vitro to be specific for cytomegalovirus antigens. Assigning TCR associations to individual alleles was difficult when HLA alleles, especially DR and DQ, strongly co-occurred. In a later analysis, most CMV-associated TCR beta chains were found to appear HLA-restricted, with HLA associations seemingly driven largely by CMV exposure. In a later analysis, several top co-occurrence clusters were reported to appear linked to parvovirus B19, influenza, CMV and Epstein-Barr virus. Some IMGT-functional V segments, including TRBV6-2 and TRBV6-3, could not be distinguished by the 87-base-pair reads and were therefore excluded. In a later analysis, the rate of TCR association differed among HLA loci, with DRB1 alleles having the most associated TCRs and HLA-C alleles having the fewest. A further reported finding was that TCR beta sequences accurately predicted the HLA-A and HLA-B alleles for most subjects in the first cohort. A total of 150 or so TCR beta chains were listed by the study as associated with cytomegalovirus. A later analysis associated about 17,000 TCR beta sequences with specific HLA alleles at a false discovery rate of 0.05.

The library was built by means of the immunoSEQ multiplex PCR assay. The multiplex PCR relied on a mix of 60 forward primers for TCR Vbeta segments and 13 reverse primers for TCR Jbeta segments. The CDR3 region of rearranged TCR beta genes was amplified from genomic DNA with a multiplex PCR assay. The Illumina HiSeq System was used to sequence the amplified TCR beta libraries as 87-base-pair reads. In the original analysis: A later analysis tallied roughly 76 million unique TCR beta chains across the 666 repertoires, and some 12 million of those chains were shared by two or more donors. To remove PCR and sequencing errors, raw reads were error-corrected and collapsed into unique sequences using a nearest-neighbor algorithm that merged closely related sequences. CDR3 sequences were aligned to IMGT reference sequences to assign V, D and J gene segments. For a sequence to be retained, at least a six-nucleotide match to both a V gene segment and a J gene segment was required. A rearrangement was called productive if the CDR3 had no stop codons and remained in frame with V and J, and every other rearrangement was called non-productive. Following IMGT convention, CDR3 was defined as the stretch from the second conserved V-encoded cysteine up to the conserved J-encoded phenylalanine. In an earlier analysis of roughly 580 of the donors, sequences lacking an unambiguous match to a single V gene segment were excluded. An earlier analysis of 450 to 650 of the donors called V segments functional above 56.7% productive rearrangements and segregating when the between-donor standard deviation exceeded 5%. A statistical classification framework was built to diagnose cytomegalovirus status from the catalog of TCR beta chain sequences. In a later analysis, TCR nucleotide sequences were compared against IMGT/GENE-DB human TR gene sequences so that V and J genes could be assigned. A later analysis assigned CDR3 sequences and most-parsimonious VDJ recombination scenarios with the TCRdist pipeline. In a later analysis, every TCR beta chain was defined by the combination of its CDR3 amino acid sequence and its V-gene family, and reads without a unique V-gene family were dropped. To address suspected cross-contamination and a sequencing artifact, a later analysis removed over 500 highly shared, low-generation-probability nucleotide sequences. In a later analysis, a clonal expansion index for each public chain was calculated from normalized within-repertoire ranks of inferred template counts. In a later analysis, generation probabilities were computed with a VDJ recombination model fitted to out-of-frame rearrangements, and the resulting probabilities were checked against IGoR. A later analysis scored TCR-TCR, TCR-HLA and TCR-CMV co-occurrence with hypergeometric tests, applying a repertoire-size bias correction to TCR pairs. In a later analysis, false discovery rates were estimated by permuting HLA or CMV assignments 20 times. A later analysis grouped co-occurring TCRs with DBSCAN, adding TCRdist sequence similarity when clustering within HLA-allele-positive subsets. Repertoires with fewer than 30,000 or more than 120,000 public chains were left out of co-occurrence clustering, as were five repertoires with anomalous nucleotide sharing. TCRdb carries this immuneACCESS record with in-frame sequences only. Its versions omit some clonotypes, under half of them owing to an unresolved V gene in the studies checked, with the rest unexplained. V and J calls and clone size are as listed in that table; D and trimming were resolved from the DNA. The sample table contains 130,000 to 150,000 clones; only one count was recorded for roughly 80% of them. Roughly 4.5% of the sample lies in the top ten.

The sample comprised PBMCs. The sequence came from a man aged 40-55 years in good health and CMV-seronegative. The chain was built from TRBV7-3 and TRBJ1-1; TRBD1 matches 7 bases in the middle. The CDR3 reads as follows: CASSRTGNTEAFF. In nucleotide form, the sequence is TGTGCCAGCAGCCGGACAGGGAACACTGAAGCTTTCTTT.